A single sample gave rise to the 24 T cell receptor beta chains below, sequenced in a study of blood T cells in healthy people across ages. The use of a sample-barcoded 5' primer and a J-beta primer mix characterized a second PCR of about 7 to 12 cycles. MiXCR, run by TCRdb on the 5' RACE reads, gives a single entry per CDR3 protein. The data contain about 1,500,000 distinct CDR3 sequences, roughly 27% of them singletons. Sample: blood. These receptors were collected from a woman in her 30s in good health.

This chain joins TRBV29-1 and TRBJ1-5, with no clear D. V shed 6 bases and J shed 5 bases, with 17 bases lying between them. This CDR3 has 14 amino acids. Germline values: CDR1 SQVTM, CDR2 ANQGSEA. DNA for the CDR3: TGCAGCGTGGCCATGACCAACGAGGATCAGCCCCAGCATTTT. This gives the protein CSVAMTNEDQPQHF.

The V gene is TRBV20-1, the J gene TRBJ1-2, with D perhaps matching TRBD1 (5 bases). The germline V and J ends were trimmed by 3 bases and 4 bases, with 15 bases remaining between them. CDR1 DFQATT and CDR2 SNEGSKA come from the germline V gene (reference sequence). The CDR3 length is 14 residues. CDR3 amino acids: CSASVKGIRYGYTF. CDR3 bases: TGCAGTGCTAGTGTAAAGGGGATTCGCTATGGCTACACCTTC.

This clonotype was observed a few times. The chain joins TRBV9 to TRBJ2-4; 7 bases agree with TRBD2. The V gene's germline CDR1 is SGDLS and CDR2 YYNGEE. Germline trimming cut 3 bases from V and 7 bases from J; bases unmatched to any gene: 7. The CDR3 loop spans 14 amino acids. The CDR3 loop reads CASSARGRVNIQYF. CDR3 coding DNA: TGTGCCAGCAGCGCCAGAGGGAGGGTGAACATTCAGTACTTC.

This clonotype was observed a handful of times. This chain joins TRBV10-2 and TRBJ1-1, with D maybe TRBD1 (5 bases). This CDR3 comprises 15 residues. Per germline, CDR1 WSHSY and CDR2 SAAADI. V lost 2 bases to trimming and J lost 1 base, with 11 bases between them. CDR3: CASSEGGRWNTEAFF. The DNA of the CDR3 is TGCGCCAGCAGTGAGGGGGGACGGTGGAACACTGAAGCTTTCTTT.

The CDR3 region has the DNA TGTGCCAGCAGCTCGGACGGGTGGCAGCTAGCCAAAAACATTCAGTACTTC. This codes for CASSSDGWQLAKNIQYF. V is TRBV7-9 and J is TRBJ2-4; D call uncertain. V was shortened by 4 bases and J by 0 bases, with 16 bases between the two germline ends. CDR1 SEHNR and CDR2 FQNEAQ come from the germline V gene (reference sequence). The CDR3 has 17 amino acids.

The sample holds a few counts of this clonotype. The rearrangement joins TRBV11-2 to TRBJ2-3, with TRBD2 matching over 9 bases. CDR3 size: 18 residues. Germline V gene lookup returns CDR1 SGHAT and CDR2 FQNNGV. V gave up 5 bases and J gave up 4 bases; unmatched junction bases: 16. CDR3 DNA sequence: TGTGCCAGCAGCCAAGGACCAGGGAGTAGCGGGGGCTCAGATACGCAGTATTTT. Amino acid sequence: CASSQGPGSSGGSDTQYF.

This clonotype has only a few counts. V is TRBV29-1 and J is TRBJ2-5, with 7 bases fitting TRBD1. Germline lookup yields CDR1 SQVTM and CDR2 ANQGSEA. The CDR3 contains 13 residues. J lost 11 bases, V lost 4 bases, and 13 bases had no gene match. The CDR3 loop is CSVAPTGQEEQYF. The CDR3 nucleotides read TGCAGCGTTGCGCCGACAGGGCAGGAAGAGCAGTACTTC. Variable domain in full (rest from reference TRBV29-1 and TRBJ2-5): SAVISQKPSRDICQRGTSLTIQCQVDSQVTMMFWYRQQPGQSLTLIATANQGSEATYESGFVIDKFPISRPNLTFSTLTVSNMSPEDSSIYLCSVAPTGQEEQYFGPGTRLLVL.

The chain couples TRBV5-1 to TRBJ2-7; D may be TRBD1 or TRBD2 (5 bases each). Germline-derived CDR1 and CDR2 are SGHRS and YFSETQ. The CDR3 is made up of 15 amino acids. Trimming left V 4 bases short and J 0 bases short, with 14 bases between. CDR3 region: CASSRPGAASYEQYF. The DNA for the CDR3 is TGCGCCAGCAGCCGGCCCGGGGCAGCCTCCTACGAGCAGTACTTC.

Many counts were recorded for this clonotype. The rearrangement links TRBV2 to TRBJ2-3; D gene ambiguous. The CDR3 has 13 amino acids. Trimming took off 3 bases at V and 1 base at J, with 5 bases between the two ends. Germline loops: CDR1 SNHLY, CDR2 FYNNEI. The CDR3 DNA reads as TGTGCCAGCAGTGATCAGCGCACAGATACGCAGTATTTT. This translates into CASSDQRTDTQYF.

Comments on this clonotype: Just one base apart from a much larger clone, this may be a read error. V gene TRBV2 combines with J gene TRBJ2-5; 8 bases are a match to TRBD2. The CDR3 runs 14 residues. The junction had 10 bases not matched to a gene; V was cut back by 11 bases and J by 2 bases. Germline V gene lookup returns CDR1 SNHLY and CDR2 FYNNEI. In DNA form, the CDR3 reads TGTGCCGGCCTCACCAGCGGGGGACAAGAGACCCAGTACTTC. This encodes CAGLTSGGQETQYF.

This clonotype occurred many times. J is TRBJ2-7 and V is TRBV28; D unresolved. V was clipped by 2 bases and J by 3 bases, with 11 bases between them. The CDR3 extends over 14 amino acids. Germline CDR1 and CDR2: MDHEN and SYDVKM. Written as DNA, the CDR3 is TGTGCCAGCAGTTTAAAGGAATCATTCTACGAGCAGTACTTC. It translates to CASSLKESFYEQYF. The entire variable domain, with the rest obtained from reference TRBV28 and TRBJ2-7, is as follows: DVKVTQSSRYLVKRTGEKVFLECVQDMDHENMFWYRQDPGLGLRLIYFSYDVKMKEKGDIPEGYSVSREKKERFSLILESASTNQTSMYLCASSLKESFYEQYFGPGTRLTVT.

This clonotype was detected many times. The chain links TRBV10-3 to TRBJ2-1, with TRBD2 identical over 8 bases. Germline CDR1 reads ENHRY; CDR2 reads SYGVKD. V lost 4 bases to trimming and J lost 7 bases; unmatched junction nucleotides: 6. The CDR3 runs 14 residues. CDR3 DNA sequence: TGTGCCATCAGTGGAGTAGCGGGAATGAATGAGCAGTTCTTC. Its translation is CAISGVAGMNEQFF.

This clonotype appeared a few times. Relative to the germline gene, one junction end is altered; a read error may explain this. The V gene is TRBV5-1, the J gene TRBJ2-7, with D possibly TRBD1 on 6 matching bases. The germline CDR1 and CDR2 sequences are SGHRS and YFSETQ. The CDR3 length is 16 residues. This chain's CDR3 is CASRLEVTGPLDEQYF. The CDR3 DNA is TGCGCCAGCAGATTGGAGGTGACAGGCCCCTTGGACGAGCAGTACTTC.

The rearrangement uses TRBV20-1 and TRBJ2-5; 9 nucleotides agree with TRBD2. The CDR3 contains 13 residues. CDR1 and CDR2 from the germline V gene are DFQATT and SNEGSKA (reference sequence). V gave up 0 bases and J gave up 9 bases; unmatched junction bases: 5. CDR3 amino acids: CSAREIGGGAQYF. CDR3 sequence (DNA): TGCAGTGCTAGAGAAATAGGCGGGGGGGCCCAGTACTTC.

A word on this clonotype: Since a much larger clone is just one base distant, this may be a read error. The chain is built from TRBV7-3 and TRBJ2-1; D is possibly TRBD2 (6 bases). Trimming left V 3 bases short and J 12 bases short, with 12 bases between. This CDR3 spans 12 amino acids. The V gene's germline CDR1 is SGHTA and CDR2 FQGTGA. CDR3 sequence reads: CASSLSRGLQFF. DNA of the CDR3: TGTGCCAGCAGCTTGAGCCGGGGACTGCAGTTCTTC.

The V gene is TRBV12-3 or TRBV12-4, the J gene TRBJ2-2; 7 bases match TRBD1. This CDR3 spans 16 amino acids. J gave up 5 bases and V 5 bases, and 11 bases lay outside the gene matches. CDR3 DNA: TGTGCCAGCAGTCCGGCCCGCACGACAGGGACCGGGGAGCTGTTTTTT. It yields the protein CASSPARTTGTGELFF.

This clonotype has ten or more counts. V usage is TRBV29-1 and J usage is TRBJ1-2; D remains unclear. The CDR3 length is 15 residues. Germline CDR1 SQVTM, CDR2 ANQGSEA. The CDR3 DNA reads TGCACATTTACCGAGTCGTCAAGGGTAGAGTATGGCTACACCTTC. It codes for CTFTESSRVEYGYTF. Drawing the rest from reference TRBV29-1 and TRBJ1-2, the complete variable domain is SAVISQKPSRDICQRGTSLTIQCQVDSQVTMMFWYRQQPGQSLTLIATANQGSEATYESGFVIDKFPISRPNLTFSTLTVSNMSPEDSSIYLCTFTESSRVEYGYTFGSGTRLTVV.

Regarding this clonotype: This may arise from a read error, as a much more abundant clone is one base away. The DNA is left out, because the CDR3 cannot be placed on it with certainty; the CDR3 is given as TCRdb lists it. The chain joins TRBV6-5 to TRBJ2-7; TRBD2, the D gene given by the table, was not confirmed from the DNA. CDR1 MNHEY and CDR2 SVGAGI come from the germline V gene. 15 amino acids form the CDR3, both terminal residues included. CDR3 amino acids: CASSSWASGSYEQCF.

This clonotype showed up just a few times. The rearrangement joins TRBV12-3 or TRBV12-4 to TRBJ2-3, with D possibly being TRBD2 (5 bases). The CDR3 consists of 14 residues. V was shortened by 3 bases and J by 4 bases, with 11 bases between the two germline ends. The CDR3 bases are TGTGCCAGCAGTTTCTTTCCTAGCTCAGATACGCAGTATTTT. This translates into CASSFFPSSDTQYF.

As to this clonotype: One junction end does not reproduce the germline sequence, and a read error may be involved. The chain combines TRBV6-1 with TRBJ2-6; the match to TRBD1 covers 9 bases. The CDR3 runs to 16 residues. CDR1 and CDR2 from the germline V gene are MNHNS and SASEGT. CDR3 sequence: CASRLQGAAGANVPTF. In DNA form, the CDR3 reads TGTGCCAGCCGACTACAGGGGGCTGCTGGGGCCAACGTCCCGACTTTC.

Comments on this clonotype: The junction differs from germline at one of its ends, possibly a read error. The V gene is TRBV9, the J gene TRBJ2-3; 9 bases are shared with TRBD2. From germline, CDR1 is SGDLS and CDR2 YYNGEE. The CDR3 is 15 amino acids. The CDR3 bases are TGTGCCAGCAGCCCCACAGGGACTAGCACAGATACACAGTATTTT. It codes for CASSPTGTSTDTQYF.

This clonotype has just a few counts. The chain recombines TRBV7-2 with TRBJ2-1, with D perhaps matching TRBD2 (5 bases). The V gene's germline CDR1 is SGHTA and CDR2 FQGNSA. This CDR3 has 18 amino acids. Trimming stripped 0 bases from V and 0 bases from J, with 15 bases between. Here the CDR3 reads CASSLAIQAASSYNEQFF. The CDR3 coding sequence is TGTGCCAGCAGCTTAGCGATCCAAGCGGCGAGCTCCTACAATGAGCAGTTCTTC.

As regards this clonotype: A much larger clone is a single base away; this may be a read error. The chain is built from TRBV6-2 or TRBV6-3 and TRBJ2-7, with D hard to call. This CDR3 has 11 amino acids. The V gene lost 8 bases and the J gene lost 7 bases, with 12 bases spanning the gap. From germline, CDR1 is MNHEY and CDR2 SVGEGT. CDR3 DNA: TGTGCCAGCGAAAGGTACAATGAGCAGTACTTC. It specifies CASERYNEQYF.

This sequence joins TRBV7-2 and TRBJ2-2; weak D call: TRBD1 (6 bases). The germline V gene encodes CDR1 SGHTA and CDR2 FQGNSA. Deletions cut 3 bases from V and 2 bases from J, with 10 bases between. This CDR3 comprises 15 residues. The CDR3 here is CASSFRTVNTGELFF. CDR3 sequence (DNA): TGTGCCAGCAGCTTTAGGACAGTCAACACCGGGGAGCTGTTTTTT.